This TCR beta chain was identified during a study of regulatory and conventional T cells in RAG deficiency. Study conclusions and caveats: Omenn patients showed >85% Treg-Tconv overlap and shorter CDR3 lengths.

Comment on this clone: What it recognizes is unknown.

Conventional CD4+ T cells were sorted from blood as CD25-low CD127-high cells. Using immunoSEQ multiplex PCR, the repertoire was profiled, and TCRdb retains in-frame clones only, with some absent. The data contain over 45,000 clones, about 90% of them singletons. After removal of 7 bases from V and 1 base from J, the junction contained 7 bases not matched to a gene. Germline values: CDR1 MNHNS, CDR2 SASEGT. This CDR3 region has 14 residues. The same sample was also studied in work on regulatory T cells. From that second work: Amplification used 52 TRBV primers and 13 TRBJ primers. Skewed V and J usage and few unique V-J pairs marked patient repertoires, most in Tregs.

Source material: CD4+ effector T cells sorted from blood. The receptor was isolated from a human donor in good health. The chain couples TRBV6-1 to TRBJ2-7, with TRBD2 matching 7 bases. The CDR3 loop reads CASTPGEGSYEQYF. The CDR3 nucleotides are TGTGCCAGCACCCCCGGGGAGGGGTCCTACGAGCAGTACTTC.